These T cell receptor beta chains were read from a single sample in a study of cytomegalovirus exposure and HLA in healthy donors. The repertoire was sequenced with immunoSEQ multiplex PCR; TCRdb's copy has only in-frame clones and lacks some. The profile shows under 45,000 clones, 60% to 75% of them singletons. The material sequenced was PBMCs. These receptor sequences come from a man aged 30-40 years in good health and CMV-seronegative. CDR3s include the opening cysteine and the closing phenylalanine or tryptophan. The order of the fields is clone size, D gene, V gene, J gene, CDR3 protein, CDR3 DNA. The D gene is left open where the match is weak. Size values are once, few and many counts, or a class for expanded clones, and some rows have none.

.	.	TRBV9	TRBJ2-5	CASSARTLRETQYF	TGTGCCAGCAGCGCCCGGACACTTCGAGAGACCCAGTACTTC
.	TRBD1	TRBV6-5	TRBJ2-7	CASSDRDSSYEQYF	TGTGCCAGCAGTGACCGGGACAGCTCCTACGAGCAGTACTTC
.	TRBD2	TRBV7-9	TRBJ2-1	CASSFSSGGDYNEQFF	TGTGCCAGCAGTTTTTCTAGCGGGGGGGACTACAATGAGCAGTTCTTC
.	.	TRBV10-3	TRBJ1-1	CAISEGGQSYTEAFF	TGTGCCATCAGTGAGGGTGGACAATCGTACACTGAAGCTTTCTTT
.	.	TRBV9	TRBJ2-7	CASSEGTRSYEQYF	TGTGCCAGCAGCGAGGGGACTCGGTCCTACGAGCAGTACTTC
.	.	TRBV20-1	TRBJ1-5	CPKRGSQPQHF	TGCCCCAAACGGGGGAGTCAGCCCCAGCATTTT
few	TRBD1	TRBV29-1	TRBJ1-2	CSGGQGDYGYTF	TGCAGCGGAGGACAGGGTGACTATGGCTACACCTTC
.	.	TRBV7-9	TRBJ1-1	CASSPGPRTIKHDDTEAFF	TGTGCCAGCAGCCCCGGACCTCGGACAATCAAACATGATGACACTGAAGCTTTCTTT
.	.	TRBV29-1	TRBJ1-1	CSARNRDNFRKNTEAFF	TGCAGCGCGAGAAACCGGGACAATTTTAGGAAGAACACTGAAGCTTTCTTT
.	TRBD1	TRBV5-1	TRBJ1-4	CASSFGQGREKLFF	TGCGCCAGCAGCTTTGGACAGGGGAGGGAAAAACTGTTTTTT
.	TRBD1	TRBV29-1	TRBJ2-5	CSVYSGTGMGGTQYF	TGCAGCGTTTACTCAGGGACAGGGATGGGAGGGACCCAGTACTTC
few	TRBD1	TRBV6-5	TRBJ1-1	CASRGTGVTEAFF	TGTGCCAGCAGGGGGACAGGAGTCACTGAAGCTTTCTTT
once	.	TRBV28	TRBJ2-1	CASSQDRDNEQFF	TGTGCCAGCAGCCAGGACAGAGACAATGAGCAGTTCTTC
.	.	TRBV4-2	TRBJ2-6	CASRYGQLVGGANVLTF	TGTGCCAGCAGATACGGACAGCTCGTGGGTGGGGCCAACGTCCTGACTTTC
.	.	TRBV28	TRBJ1-5	CASSQGLSNQPQHF	TGTGCCAGCAGTCAGGGTTTAAGCAATCAGCCCCAGCATTTT
.	.	TRBV7-9	TRBJ1-1	CASSLFEVTEAFF	TGTGCCAGCAGCTTATTCGAGGTCACTGAAGCTTTCTTT
.	TRBD1	TRBV5-8	TRBJ1-5	CASSLIITDRGSNQPQHF	TGTGCCAGCAGCCTGATAATTACGGACAGGGGTAGCAATCAGCCCCAGCATTTT
.	.	TRBV7-6	TRBJ2-7	CASSLTGHRDEQYF	TGTGCCAGCAGCCTGACAGGTCATAGGGATGAGCAGTACTTC
.	TRBD2	TRBV5-1	TRBJ2-1	CASSYWEGKNEQFF	TGCGCCAGCAGCTACTGGGAGGGGAAAAATGAGCAGTTCTTC
.	TRBD1	TRBV4-2	TRBJ2-7	CASSQDSRDRVLGQYF	TGTGCCAGCAGCCAAGATTCACGGGACAGGGTTCTCGGGCAGTACTTC
.	TRBD1	TRBV5-6	TRBJ1-6	CASSSRDRDSPLHF	TGTGCCAGCAGCTCCCGGGACAGAGATTCACCCCTCCACTTT
few	.	TRBV29-1	TRBJ2-7	CSVEDPRVRYEQYF	TGCAGCGTTGAAGATCCACGGGTACGTTACGAGCAGTACTTC
few	TRBD1	TRBV6-1	TRBJ1-5	CASTPGQGNQPQHF	TGTGCCAGCACCCCGGGACAGGGCAATCAGCCCCAGCATTTT
.	TRBD1	TRBV29-1	TRBJ2-3	CSVRAGTGGPDTQYF	TGCAGCGTTAGAGCCGGGACAGGGGGCCCAGATACGCAGTATTTT
.	.	TRBV5-4	TRBJ2-6	CASSSGQFSGANVLTF	TGTGCCAGCAGCTCCGGACAGTTCTCTGGGGCCAACGTCCTGACTTTC
.	.	TRBV6-5	TRBJ1-3	CASSPAGNGNTIYF	TGTGCCAGCAGCCCGGCAGGGAACGGAAACACCATATATTTT